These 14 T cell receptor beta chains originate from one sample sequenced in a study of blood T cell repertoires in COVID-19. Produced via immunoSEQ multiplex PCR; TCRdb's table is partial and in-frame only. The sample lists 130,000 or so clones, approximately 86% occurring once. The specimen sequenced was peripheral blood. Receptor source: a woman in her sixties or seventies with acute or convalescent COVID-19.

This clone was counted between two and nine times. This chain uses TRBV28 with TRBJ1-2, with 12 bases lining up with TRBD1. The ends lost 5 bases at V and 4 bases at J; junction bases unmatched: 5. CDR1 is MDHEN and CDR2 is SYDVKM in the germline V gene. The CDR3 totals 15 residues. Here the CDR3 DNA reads TGTGCCAGCAGTATCGGGACAGGGGGCGTCTATGGCTACACCTTC. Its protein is CASSIGTGGVYGYTF.

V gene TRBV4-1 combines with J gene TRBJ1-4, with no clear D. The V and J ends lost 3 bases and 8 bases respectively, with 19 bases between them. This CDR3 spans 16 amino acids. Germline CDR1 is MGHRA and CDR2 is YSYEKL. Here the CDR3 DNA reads TGCGCCAGCAGCCAGATAAGGCGGTCCCTTGGGGAAAAACTGTTTTTT. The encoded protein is CASSQIRRSLGEKLFF.

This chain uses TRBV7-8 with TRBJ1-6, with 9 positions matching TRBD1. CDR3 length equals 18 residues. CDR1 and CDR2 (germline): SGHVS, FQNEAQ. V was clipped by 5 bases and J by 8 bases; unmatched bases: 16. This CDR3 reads CASSPPGQGVSGHSPLHF. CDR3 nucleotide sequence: TGTGCCAGCAGCCCCCCGGGACAGGGAGTGTCAGGCCATTCACCCCTCCACTTT.

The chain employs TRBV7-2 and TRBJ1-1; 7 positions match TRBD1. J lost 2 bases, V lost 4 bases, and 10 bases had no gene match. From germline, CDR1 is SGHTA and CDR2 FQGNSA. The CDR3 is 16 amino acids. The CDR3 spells CASSSPGTGENTEAFF. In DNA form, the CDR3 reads TGTGCCAGCAGCTCCCCCGGTACAGGGGAAAACACTGAAGCTTTCTTT.

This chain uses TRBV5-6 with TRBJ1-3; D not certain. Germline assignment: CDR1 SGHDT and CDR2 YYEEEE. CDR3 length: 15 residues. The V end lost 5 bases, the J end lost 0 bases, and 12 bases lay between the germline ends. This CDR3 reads CASSRASVSGNTIYF. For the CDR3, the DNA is TGTGCCAGCAGTCGCGCGTCCGTCTCTGGAAACACCATATATTTT.

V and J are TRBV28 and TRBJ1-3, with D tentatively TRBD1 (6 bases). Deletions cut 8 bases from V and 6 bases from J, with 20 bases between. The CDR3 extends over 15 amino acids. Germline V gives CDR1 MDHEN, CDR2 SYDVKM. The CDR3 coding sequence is TGTGCCAGCGGAAAGCGGGGGCTAGGGGAAAACACCATATATTTT. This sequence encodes CASGKRGLGENTIYF.

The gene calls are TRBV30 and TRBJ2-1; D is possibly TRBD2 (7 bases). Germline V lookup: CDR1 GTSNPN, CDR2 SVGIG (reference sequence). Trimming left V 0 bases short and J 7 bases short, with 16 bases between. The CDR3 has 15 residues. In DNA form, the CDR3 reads TGTGCCTGGAGTGTACGGGGGGCTTGGGGAAATGAGCAGTTCTTC. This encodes CAWSVRGAWGNEQFF. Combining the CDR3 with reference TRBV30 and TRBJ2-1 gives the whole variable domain SQTIHQWPATLVQPVGSPLSLECTVEGTSNPNLYWYRQAAGRGLQLLFYSVGIGQISSEVPQNLSASRPQDRQFILSSKKLLLSDSGFYLCAWSVRGAWGNEQFFGPGTRLTVL.

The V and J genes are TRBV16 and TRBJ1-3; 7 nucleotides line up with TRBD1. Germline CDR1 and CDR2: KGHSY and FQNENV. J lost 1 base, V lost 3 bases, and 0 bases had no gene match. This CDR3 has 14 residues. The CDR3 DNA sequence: TGTGCCAGCAGCCAGGGACAGTCTGGAAACACCATATATTTT. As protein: CASSQGQSGNTIYF.

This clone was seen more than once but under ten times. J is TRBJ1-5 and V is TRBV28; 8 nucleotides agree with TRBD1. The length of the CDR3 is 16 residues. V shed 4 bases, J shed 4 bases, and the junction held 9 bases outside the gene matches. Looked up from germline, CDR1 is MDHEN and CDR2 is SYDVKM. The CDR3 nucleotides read TGTGCCAGCAGTTCCCCCAGGAGGACAGGGAATCAGCCCCAGCATTTT. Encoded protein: CASSSPRRTGNQPQHF.

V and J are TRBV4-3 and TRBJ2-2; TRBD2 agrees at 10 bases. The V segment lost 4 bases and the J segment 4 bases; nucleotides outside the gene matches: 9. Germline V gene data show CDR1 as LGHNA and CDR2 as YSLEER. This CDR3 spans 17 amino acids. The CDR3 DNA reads TGCGCCAGCAGCCCGAAGATAGCTAGCGGGGGCACCGGGGAGCTGTTTTTT. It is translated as CASSPKIASGGTGELFF.

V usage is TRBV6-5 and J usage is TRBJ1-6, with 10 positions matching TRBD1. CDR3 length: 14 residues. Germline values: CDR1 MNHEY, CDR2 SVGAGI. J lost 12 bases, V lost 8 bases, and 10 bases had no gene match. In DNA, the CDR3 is TGTGCCAGCGGACAAGACAGGGGGCCACTACCCCTCCACTTT. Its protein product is CASGQDRGPLPLHF.

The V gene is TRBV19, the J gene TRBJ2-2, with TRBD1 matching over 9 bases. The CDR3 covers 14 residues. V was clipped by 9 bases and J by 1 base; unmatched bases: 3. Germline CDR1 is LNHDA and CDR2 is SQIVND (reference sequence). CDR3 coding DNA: TGTGCCAGCAGGGGACAGGGGAACACCGGGGAGCTGTTTTTT. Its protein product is CASRGQGNTGELFF.

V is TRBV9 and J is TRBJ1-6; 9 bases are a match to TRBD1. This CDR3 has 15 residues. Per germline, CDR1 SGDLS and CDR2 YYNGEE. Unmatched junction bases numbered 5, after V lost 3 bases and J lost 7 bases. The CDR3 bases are TGTGCCAGCAGCGCACAGGGGGCGGTGAATTCACCCCTCCACTTT. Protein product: CASSAQGAVNSPLHF.

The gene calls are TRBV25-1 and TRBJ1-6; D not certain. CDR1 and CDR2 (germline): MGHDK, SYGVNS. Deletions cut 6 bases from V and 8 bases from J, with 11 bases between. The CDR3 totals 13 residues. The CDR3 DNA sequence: TGTGCCAGCAGCCGGGTCTGGGATTCACCCCTCCACTTT. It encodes CASSRVWDSPLHF.